This T cell receptor (beta chain) was retrieved from a study of identical twins. The study's findings and limits: An excess of low generation probability was shown by twin-shared out-of-frame alpha sequences.

On this clonotype itself: Its antigen is undetermined.

TCRdb ran MiXCR on the 5' RACE reads and lists one entry per CDR3 protein. The sample records more than 1.5 million distinct CDR3 sequences, roughly 35% being singletons. Specimen: cord blood. This clonotype originated in a newborn girl in good health.

The CDR3 DNA reads TGTGCCAGCAAAGGCAGCCGCTACACTGAAGCTTTCTTT. Translating it yields CASKGSRYTEAFF. The chain couples TRBV6-5 to TRBJ1-1; no reliable D call. This CDR3 has 13 amino acids. CDR1 is MNHEY and CDR2 is SVGAGI in the germline V gene. V lost 7 bases to trimming and J lost 3 bases, with 12 bases between them.